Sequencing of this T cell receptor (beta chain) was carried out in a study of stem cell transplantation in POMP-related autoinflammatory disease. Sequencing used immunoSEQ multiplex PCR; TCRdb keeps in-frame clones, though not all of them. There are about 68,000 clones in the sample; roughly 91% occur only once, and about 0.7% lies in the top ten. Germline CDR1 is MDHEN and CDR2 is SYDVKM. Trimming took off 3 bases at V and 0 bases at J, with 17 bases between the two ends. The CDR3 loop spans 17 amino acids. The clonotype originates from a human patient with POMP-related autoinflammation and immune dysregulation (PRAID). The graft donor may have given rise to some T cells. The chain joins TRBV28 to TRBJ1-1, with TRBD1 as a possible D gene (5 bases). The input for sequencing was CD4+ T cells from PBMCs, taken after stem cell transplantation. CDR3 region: CASSFLGGLIMNTEAFF. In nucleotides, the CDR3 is TGTGCCAGCAGTTTTCTTGGGGGTCTAATTATGAACACTGAAGCTTTCTTT.